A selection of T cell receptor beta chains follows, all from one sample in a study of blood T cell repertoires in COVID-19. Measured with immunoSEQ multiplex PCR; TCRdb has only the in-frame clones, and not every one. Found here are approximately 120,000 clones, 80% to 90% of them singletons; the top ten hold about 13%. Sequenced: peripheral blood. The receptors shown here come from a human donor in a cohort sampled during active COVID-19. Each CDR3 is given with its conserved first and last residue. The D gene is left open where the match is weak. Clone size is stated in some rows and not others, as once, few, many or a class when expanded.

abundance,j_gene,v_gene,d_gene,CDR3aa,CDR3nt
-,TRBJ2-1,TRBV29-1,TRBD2,CSVLAGGPNEQFF,TGCAGCGTGCTGGCGGGGGGGCCAAATGAGCAGTTCTTC
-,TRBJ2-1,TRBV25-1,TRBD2,CASSLGTSSSPQFF,TGTGCCAGCAGTTTAGGGACTAGCTCTAGCCCACAGTTCTTC
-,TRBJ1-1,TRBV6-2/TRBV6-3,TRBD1,CASSYLTGGHTEAFF,TGTGCCAGCAGTTATTTGACAGGGGGACATACTGAAGCTTTCTTT
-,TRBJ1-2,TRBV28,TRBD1,CASRVRGRSYGYTF,TGTGCCAGCAGGGTCAGGGGGCGTAGCTATGGCTACACCTTC
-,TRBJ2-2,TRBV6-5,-,CASLPGHKTGELFF,TGTGCCAGCCTGCCGGGACATAAAACCGGGGAGCTGTTTTTT
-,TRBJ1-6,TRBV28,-,CASSLLTGPNSPLHF,TGTGCCAGCAGTTTGTTGACAGGACCCAATTCACCCCTCCACTTT
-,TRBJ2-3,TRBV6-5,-,CASSRLQSTDTQYF,TGTGCCAGCAGTAGACTACAAAGCACAGATACGCAGTATTTT
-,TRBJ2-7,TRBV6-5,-,CASINTNSYEQYF,TGTGCCAGCATTAACACAAACAGCTACGAGCAGTACTTC
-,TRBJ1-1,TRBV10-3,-,CAISDPAPSDTEAFF,TGTGCCATCAGTGACCCCGCCCCGTCGGACACTGAAGCTTTCTTT
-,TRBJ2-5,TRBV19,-,CASRPGVVAQETQYF,TGTGCCAGTAGACCAGGGGTTGTGGCACAAGAGACCCAGTACTTC
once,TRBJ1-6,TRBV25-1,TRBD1,CASSESGQVGVYNSPLHF,TGTGCCAGCAGTGAGTCCGGACAGGTTGGGGTTTATAATTCACCCCTCCACTTT
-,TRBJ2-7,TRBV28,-,CASSYNTVGRSYEQYF,TGTGCCAGCAGTTACAACACCGTCGGGAGAAGCTACGAGCAGTACTTC
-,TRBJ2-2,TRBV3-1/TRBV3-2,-,CASSQRGLSLDGELFF,TGTGCCAGCAGCCAAAGGGGACTTTCCTTAGACGGGGAGCTGTTTTTT
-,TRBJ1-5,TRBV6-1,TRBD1,CASSEGQGPNQPQHF,TGTGCCAGCAGTGAGGGACAGGGACCCAATCAGCCCCAGCATTTT
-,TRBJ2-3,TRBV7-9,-,CASSKTGLDTDTQYF,TGTGCCAGCAGCAAGACGGGACTCGACACAGATACGCAGTATTTT
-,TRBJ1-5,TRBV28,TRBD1,CASSLDRGNQPQHF,TGTGCCAGCAGCCTTGACAGGGGTAATCAGCCCCAGCATTTT
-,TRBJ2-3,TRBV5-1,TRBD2,CASSPELASTDTQYF,TGCGCCAGCAGCCCAGAACTAGCGAGCACAGATACGCAGTATTTT